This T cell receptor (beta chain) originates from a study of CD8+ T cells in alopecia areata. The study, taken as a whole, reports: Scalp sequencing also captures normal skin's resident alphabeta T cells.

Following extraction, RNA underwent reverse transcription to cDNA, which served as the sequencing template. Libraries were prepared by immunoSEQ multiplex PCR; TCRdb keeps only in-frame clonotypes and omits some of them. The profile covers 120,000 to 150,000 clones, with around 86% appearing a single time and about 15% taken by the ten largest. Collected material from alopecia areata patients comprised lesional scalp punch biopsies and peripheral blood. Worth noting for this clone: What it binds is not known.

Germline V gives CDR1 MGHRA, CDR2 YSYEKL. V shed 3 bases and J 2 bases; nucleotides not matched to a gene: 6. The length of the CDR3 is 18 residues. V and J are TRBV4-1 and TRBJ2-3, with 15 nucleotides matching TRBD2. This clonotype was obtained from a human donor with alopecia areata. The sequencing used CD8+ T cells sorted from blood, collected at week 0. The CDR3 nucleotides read TGCGCCAGCAGCCAGACGGGACTAGCGGGAGGTGACACAGATACGCAGTATTTT. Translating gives CASSQTGLAGGDTDTQYF.